This TCR beta chain is drawn from a study of CD8+ T cells in alopecia areata. Reverse transcription of extracted RNA yielded cDNA, which provided the sequencing template. Using immunoSEQ multiplex PCR, the repertoire was profiled, and TCRdb retains in-frame clones only, with some absent. This table holds roughly 250,000 clones, roughly 63% found once. Treatment noted: oral pan-JAK inhibitor, 5-10 mg twice daily. This clone was picked up a small number of times. Germline values: CDR1 SEHNR, CDR2 FQNEAQ (reference sequence). The V gene lost 5 bases and the J gene lost 4 bases, with 7 bases spanning the gap. The CDR3 is 12 amino acids.

The sample was CD4+ T cells sorted from blood, taken at roughly week 53, from a patient treated with tofacitinib. V and J are TRBV7-9 and TRBJ2-3; D gene uncertain. This TCR derives from a human donor with alopecia areata. The CDR3 DNA is TGTGCCAGCAGCCCCACGGCAGATACGCAGTATTTT. Amino acids: CASSPTADTQYF.